This T cell receptor beta chain was obtained from a study of cytomegalovirus exposure and HLA in healthy donors. About this clone itself: Its matching antigen is unknown.

In the PCR, 60 Vbeta and 13 Jbeta primers were used. Sequencing used immunoSEQ multiplex PCR; TCRdb keeps in-frame clones, though not all of them. Among 140,000 to 150,000 clones listed, approximately 70% were seen once. Study results and caveats: Later genetic work tied a missense DCLRE1C variant to beta-chain V and J trimming. DRB1 showed the most TCR associations and HLA-C the fewest in a later analysis, as rates varied by HLA locus. Most TCR sequences were uncommon, yet certain public TCRs appeared in many donors. V segments that were indistinguishable, TRBV6-2 and TRBV6-3 among them, were omitted from analysis.

The CDR3 contains 13 residues. With V trimmed by 2 bases and J by 9 bases, 5 bases remained unmatched. CDR1 and CDR2 from the germline V gene are SGHRS and YFSETQ. Sequenced sample: PBMCs. The TCR comes from a woman aged 18-30 years in good health and CMV-seronegative. The rearrangement joins TRBV5-1 to TRBJ1-2; 9 bases line up with TRBD1. DNA for the CDR3: TGCGCCAGCAGCTTCCGGGACAGGGAGAGCTACACCTTC. It encodes CASSFRDRESYTF.